This TCR beta chain was found in a study of CD8+CD57+ T cells in acquired aplastic anemia. It was genomic DNA that served as the template for profiling TCR beta VDJ and CDR3. TCRdb recomputed calls from the reads with MiXCR, one row per CDR3 protein. The sample carries about 220,000 distinct CDR3 sequences, 34% recorded once. The V segment lost 4 bases and the J segment 0 bases; nucleotides outside the gene matches: 3. Germline CDR1 is ENHRY and CDR2 is SYGVKD. The CDR3 runs 14 residues. The J gene is TRBJ2-7, the V gene TRBV10-3, with TRBD1 identical over 7 bases. The TCR sequence derives from a human donor in good health, serving as a control. Sequencing input: sorted CD4+, CD8+, or CD8+CD57+ T cells (not recorded which) from PBMCs. CDR3 protein: CAISATGFSYEQYF. For the CDR3, the DNA is TGTGCCATCAGTGCGACAGGGTTCTCCTACGAGCAGTACTTC.